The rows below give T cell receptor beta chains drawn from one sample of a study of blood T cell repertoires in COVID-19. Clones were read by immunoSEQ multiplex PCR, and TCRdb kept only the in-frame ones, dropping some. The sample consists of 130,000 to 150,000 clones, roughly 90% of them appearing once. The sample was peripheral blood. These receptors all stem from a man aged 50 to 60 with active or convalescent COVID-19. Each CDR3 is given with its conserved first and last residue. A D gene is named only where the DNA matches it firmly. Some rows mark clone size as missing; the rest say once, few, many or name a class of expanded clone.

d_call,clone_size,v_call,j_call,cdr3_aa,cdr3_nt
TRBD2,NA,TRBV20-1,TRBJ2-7,CSARLAGSLYF,TGCAGTGCTAGACTAGCGGGATCCCTGTACTTC
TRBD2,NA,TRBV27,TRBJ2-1,CASTRSGSYNEQFF,TGTGCCAGCACCCGTAGCGGGAGTTACAATGAGCAGTTCTTC
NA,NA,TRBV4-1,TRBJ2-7,CASSQEIAANSYEQYF,TGCGCCAGCAGCCAAGAGATTGCGGCAAACTCCTACGAGCAGTACTTC
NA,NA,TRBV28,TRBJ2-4,CASSQGGARAKNIQYF,TGTGCCAGCAGTCAAGGGGGGGCGAGGGCCAAAAACATTCAGTACTTC
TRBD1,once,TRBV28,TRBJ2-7,CASSLEGQGSYEQYF,TGTGCCAGCAGTTTAGAGGGACAGGGGTCCTACGAGCAGTACTTC
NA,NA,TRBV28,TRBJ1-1,CASSTPGRGTEAFF,TGTGCCAGCAGTACCCCAGGGAGGGGTACTGAAGCTTTCTTT
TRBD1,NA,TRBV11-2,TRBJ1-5,CASSLGRGRGLGEPQHF,TGTGCCAGCAGCTTAGGCAGAGGCAGGGGGCTCGGGGAGCCCCAGCATTTT
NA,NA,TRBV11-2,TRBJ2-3,CASSPSGGTDTQYF,TGTGCCAGCAGCCCCTCGGGGGGCACAGATACGCAGTATTTT
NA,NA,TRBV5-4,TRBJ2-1,CASSLAGWEVYNEQFF,TGTGCCAGCAGCTTGGCCGGTTGGGAGGTGTACAATGAGCAGTTCTTC
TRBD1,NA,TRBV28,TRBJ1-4,CASSDRQGTNEKLFF,TGTGCCAGCAGTGACCGACAGGGTACTAATGAAAAACTGTTTTTT
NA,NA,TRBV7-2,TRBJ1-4,CASSSNLRMNEKLFF,TGTGCCAGCAGCTCAAACCTCAGGATGAACGAAAAACTGTTTTTT
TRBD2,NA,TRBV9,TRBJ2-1,CASSLGGTPSSYNEQFF,TGTGCCAGCAGCCTGGGGGGGACTCCGAGCTCCTACAATGAGCAGTTCTTC
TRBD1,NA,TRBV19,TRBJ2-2,CASSGQANTGELFF,TGTGCCAGTAGTGGACAGGCAAACACCGGGGAGCTGTTTTTT
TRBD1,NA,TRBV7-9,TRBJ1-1,CASSFTDRGGEAFF,TGTGCCAGCAGCTTCACCGACAGGGGCGGCGAAGCTTTCTTT
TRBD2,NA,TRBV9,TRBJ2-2,CASSKRLAGKSGELFF,TGTGCCAGCAGTAAAAGACTAGCGGGAAAGAGCGGGGAGCTGTTTTTT
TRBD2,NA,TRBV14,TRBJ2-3,CASSQIAGGLNTQYF,TGTGCCAGCAGCCAGATAGCGGGAGGGCTGAATACGCAGTATTTT
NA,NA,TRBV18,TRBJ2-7,CASSPEQARFEQYF,TGTGCCAGCTCACCAGAACAGGCAAGATTCGAGCAGTACTTC
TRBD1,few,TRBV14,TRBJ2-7,CASSLTGQGTYEQYF,TGTGCCAGCAGCCTCACGGGACAGGGAACCTACGAGCAGTACTTC
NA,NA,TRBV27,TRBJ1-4,CASSLGGRTNEKLFF,TGTGCCAGCAGTTTGGGGGGGAGGACTAATGAAAAACTGTTTTTT
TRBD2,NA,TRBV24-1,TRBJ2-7,CATSDSSGTLPYEQYF,TGTGCCACCAGTGATTCTAGCGGGACGCTCCCCTACGAGCAGTACTTC
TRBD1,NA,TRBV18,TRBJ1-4,CASSPTGQSKDNEKLFF,TGTGCCAGCTCACCAACGGGACAGAGCAAAGATAATGAAAAACTGTTTTTT
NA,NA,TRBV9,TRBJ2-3,CASSPRLVTDTQYF,TGTGCCAGCAGCCCGAGACTAGTGACAGATACGCAGTATTTT
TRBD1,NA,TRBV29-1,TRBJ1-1,CSVGDRLNTEAFF,TGCAGCGTTGGGGACAGACTAAACACTGAAGCTTTCTTT
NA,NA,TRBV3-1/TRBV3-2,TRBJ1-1,CASRETGVNTEAFF,TGTGCCAGCAGGGAGACCGGTGTGAACACTGAAGCTTTCTTT
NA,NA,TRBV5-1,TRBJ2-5,CASSLAGGATQYF,TGCGCCAGCAGCTTGGCGGGGGGCGCGACCCAGTACTTC
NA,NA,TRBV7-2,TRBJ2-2,CASSLLWLANTGELFF,TGTGCCAGCAGCTTACTTTGGCTAGCGAACACCGGGGAGCTGTTTTTT
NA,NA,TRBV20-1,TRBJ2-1,CSAREGEQFF,TGCAGTGCTAGGGAGGGAGAGCAGTTCTTC
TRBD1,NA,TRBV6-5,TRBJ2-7,CASNRGSSYEQYF,TGTGCCAGCAACAGGGGAAGCTCCTACGAGCAGTACTTC
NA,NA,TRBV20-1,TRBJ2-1,CSASTASAYNEQFF,TGCAGTGCTAGTACGGCTAGCGCTTACAATGAGCAGTTCTTC
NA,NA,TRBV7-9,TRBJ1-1,CASSLGQGNTEAFF,TGTGCCAGCAGCTTAGGCCAGGGGAACACTGAAGCTTTCTTT
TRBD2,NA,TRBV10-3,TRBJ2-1,CAISKGLAGGTSRLNGNEQFF,TGTGCCATTAGCAAGGGACTAGCGGGAGGGACCTCCAGGCTTAACGGGAATGAGCAGTTCTTC
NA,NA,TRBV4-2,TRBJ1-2,CASSQDLYSDYGYTF,TGTGCCAGCAGCCAAGATCTTTACAGTGACTATGGCTACACCTTC
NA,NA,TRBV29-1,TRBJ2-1,CSVDSSAGLANNEQFF,TGCAGCGTTGATTCTTCTGCCGGGCTAGCGAACAATGAGCAGTTCTTC
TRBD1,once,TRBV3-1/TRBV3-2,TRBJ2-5,CASSLRRDRGETQYF,TGTGCCAGCAGCCTACGCAGGGACAGGGGGGAGACCCAGTACTTC
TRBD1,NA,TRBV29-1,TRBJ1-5,CSVVEGTGSQPQHF,TGCAGCGTTGTCGAGGGGACAGGGTCTCAGCCCCAGCATTTT
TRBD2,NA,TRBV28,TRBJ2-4,CASSFGAGLVVRYF,TGTGCCAGCAGCTTTGGGGCTGGACTAGTGGTAAGGTACTTC
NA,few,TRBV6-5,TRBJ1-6,CATREGVYNSPLHF,TGTGCCACCCGAGAAGGGGTCTATAATTCACCCCTCCACTTT
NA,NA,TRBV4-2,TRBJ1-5,CASSQERQGGQPQHF,TGTGCCAGCAGCCAAGAACGGCAGGGAGGTCAGCCCCAGCATTTT
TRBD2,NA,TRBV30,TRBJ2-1,CAWGRLAGGEQFF,TGTGCCTGGGGGAGACTAGCGGGCGGAGAGCAGTTCTTC
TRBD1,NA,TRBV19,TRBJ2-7,CAKATHTGTGPAEQYF,TGTGCCAAAGCAACCCACACCGGGACAGGGCCGGCCGAGCAGTACTTC
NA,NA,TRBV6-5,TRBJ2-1,CASSLDGVYNEQFF,TGTGCCAGCAGCCTAGACGGAGTTTACAATGAGCAGTTCTTC
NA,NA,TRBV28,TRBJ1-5,CASSLPGPRNQPQHF,TGTGCCAGCAGTTTACCGGGTCCCCGCAATCAGCCCCAGCATTTT
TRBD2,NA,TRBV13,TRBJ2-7,CASSALLAGGIGEQYF,TGTGCCAGCAGCGCTCTACTAGCGGGAGGGATTGGCGAGCAGTACTTC
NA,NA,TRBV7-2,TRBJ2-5,CASSRDVRGGTQYF,TGTGCCAGCAGCCGGGACGTTAGGGGGGGGACCCAGTACTTC
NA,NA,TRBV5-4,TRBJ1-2,CASSFGQEHGYTF,TGTGCCAGCAGCTTTGGGCAGGAACATGGCTACACCTTC
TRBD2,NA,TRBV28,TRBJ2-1,CASRGSGKNYNEQFF,TGTGCCAGCAGGGGAAGCGGGAAGAACTACAATGAGCAGTTCTTC
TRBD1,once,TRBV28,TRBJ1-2,CASSAQTGGYGYTF,TGTGCCAGCAGCGCCCAGACAGGGGGCTATGGCTACACCTTC
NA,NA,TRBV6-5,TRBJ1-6,CASSGQSSYNSPLHF,TGTGCCAGCAGCGGACAGAGCTCCTATAATTCACCCCTCCACTTT